This passage covers 28 T cell receptor beta chains from one sample sequenced in a study of breast tumors, draining lymph nodes, adjacent tissues. The lymph nodes were axillary draining lymph nodes from breast cancer patients. Each CDR3 protein is one row after TCRdb ran MiXCR on the multiplex PCR reads. The repertoire holds 150,000 to 200,000 distinct CDR3 sequences, with around a third as singletons. The sample comprised axillary lymph node tissue. These receptors originate from a female donor with breast cancer. Some clones in this sample may be carry-over from other donors' samples.

This clonotype was detected many times. Here the CDR3 reads CASSGAFNYGYTF. For the CDR3, the DNA is TGTGCCAGCAGCGGGGCTTTTAACTATGGCTACACCTTC. J is TRBJ1-2 and V is TRBV9; D gene uncertain. Germline assignment: CDR1 SGDLS and CDR2 YYNGEE. The CDR3 runs 13 residues. Trimming took 3 bases from V and 1 from J, leaving 7 bases between them.

The J gene is TRBJ2-7, the V gene TRBV9; no clear D gene. CDR1 and CDR2 (germline): SGDLS, YYNGEE. The CDR3 extends over 13 amino acids. The CDR3 is CSIIVEVRTKQYF. The CDR3 DNA sequence: TGTTCCATCATCGTAGAGGTAAGGACGAAGCAGTACTTC.

J is TRBJ2-3 and V is TRBV6-4; 11 nucleotides align to TRBD2. The CDR3 consists of 17 residues. With V trimmed by 3 bases and J by 0 bases, 5 bases remained unmatched. Germline CDR1 MRHNA, CDR2 SNTAGT. The CDR3 reads CASSEAGLAASTDTQYF. The CDR3 nucleotides are TGTGCCAGCAGTGAAGCGGGACTAGCGGCTAGCACAGATACGCAGTATTTT.

This clonotype was observed at least ten times. The chain carries TRBV4-1 and TRBJ2-3; the D gene is possibly TRBD1 (5 bases). The germline V gene has CDR1 MGHRA and CDR2 YSYEKL. Deletions cut 1 base from V and 0 bases from J, with 11 bases between. This CDR3 region has 16 residues. The CDR3 DNA reads TGCGCCAGCAGCCAAGCGACAGATTCCAGCACAGATACGCAGTATTTT. This encodes CASSQATDSSTDTQYF.

This clonotype was seen ten or more times. The rearrangement joins TRBV20-1 to TRBJ2-3, with D unclear. Germline values: CDR1 DFQATT, CDR2 SNEGSKA (reference sequence). The CDR3 covers 13 residues. V was clipped by 0 bases and J by 7 bases, with 11 bases between them. The CDR3: CSARDPLGHTQYF. The CDR3 coding sequence is TGCAGTGCTAGAGATCCGCTAGGGCATACGCAGTATTTT.

In this sample, this clonotype turned up many times. The CDR3 DNA sequence: TGTGCCAGCGGAAACAGGGGATTCACAGATACGCAGTATTTT. It encodes CASGNRGFTDTQYF. V gene TRBV11-1 combines with J gene TRBJ2-3, with TRBD1 matching 7 bases. The ends lost 8 bases at V and 2 bases at J; junction bases unmatched: 7. Germline V gene sequence: CDR1 SGHAT, CDR2 FQDESV (reference sequence). The CDR3 extends over 14 amino acids.

This clonotype was detected ten times or more. The V call is TRBV9, the J call TRBJ2-3, with D uncertain. Looked up from germline, CDR1 is SGDLS and CDR2 is YYNGEE. V shed 3 bases and J shed 0 bases, with 5 bases lying between them. The CDR3 has 13 amino acids. CDR3 loop: CASSEGSTDTQYF. The CDR3 region has the DNA TGTGCCAGCAGCGAGGGTAGCACAGATACGCAGTATTTT.

The V call is TRBV7-3, the J call TRBJ2-1; TRBD2 aligns across 11 bases. This CDR3 contains 16 residues. Germline values: CDR1 SGHTA, CDR2 FQGTGA. With 5 bases clipped from V and 8 bases from J, the junction kept 11 bases outside the gene matches. The DNA of the CDR3 is TGTGCCAGCAGCACCCGTAGCGGGGGGGGTCGCTATGAGCAGTTCTTC. Protein: CASSTRSGGGRYEQFF.

Ten or more counts support this clonotype. The chain recombines TRBV7-9 with TRBJ1-2, with TRBD1 as a possible D gene (5 bases). Germline CDR1 SEHNR, CDR2 FQNEAQ (reference sequence). The CDR3 has 14 amino acids. Trimming removed 3 bases at V and 3 bases at J, with 11 bases between. Here the CDR3 reads CASSFPGRYYGYTF. DNA of the CDR3: TGTGCCAGCAGCTTCCCAGGGCGCTACTATGGCTACACCTTC.

The chain carries TRBV25-1 and TRBJ1-4; no reliable D call. The CDR3 loop spans 12 amino acids. The germline gives CDR1 MGHDK, CDR2 SYGVNS. The V gene lost 6 bases and the J gene lost 8 bases, with 10 bases spanning the gap. Here the CDR3 reads CASSLGIEKLFF. DNA of the CDR3: TGTGCCAGCAGCCTGGGTATAGAAAAACTGTTTTTT.

In regard to this clonotype: A much bigger clone sits one base away, suggesting this may be a read error. The V call is TRBV6-5, the J call TRBJ2-3; 7 bases map to TRBD2. CDR3 length equals 16 residues. From germline, CDR1 is MNHEY and CDR2 SVGAGI. Here the CDR3 reads CASSHSSGTTTDTQYF. DNA of the CDR3: TGTGCCAGCAGTCACTCATCCGGGACTACCACAGATACGCAGTATTTT.

The V call is TRBV20-1, the J call TRBJ2-5; the match to TRBD1 covers 12 bases. V lost 7 bases to trimming and J lost 0 bases; unmatched junction nucleotides: 21. Germline CDR1 and CDR2: DFQATT and SNEGSKA (reference sequence). This CDR3 has 20 amino acids. The CDR3 coding sequence is TGCAGTGGGACCGGGACAGGGGGCGGGGCCGGGGGCCGTGACCAAGAGACCCAGTACTTC. Translating gives CSGTGTGGGAGGRDQETQYF.

The chain carries TRBV7-8 and TRBJ1-6, with 8 bases fitting TRBD1. V shed 5 bases, J shed 9 bases, and the junction held 15 bases outside the gene matches. The germline V gene encodes CDR1 SGHVS and CDR2 FQNEAQ. CDR3 length: 17 residues. CDR3 nucleotides: TGTGCCAGCAGCCGTGGACAGGGTCGGGTAGGGGGTTCACCCCTCCACTTT. Protein product: CASSRGQGRVGGSPLHF.

The V and J genes are TRBV7-2 and TRBJ2-3; 10 bases map to TRBD2. CDR3 length equals 19 residues. Germline CDR1 is SGHTA and CDR2 is FQGNSA. V was clipped by 5 bases and J by 11 bases; unmatched bases: 25. The CDR3 is CASSRGGWASGRGRNEQYF. The CDR3 nucleotides read TGTGCCAGCAGCCGGGGAGGGTGGGCTAGCGGGAGAGGAAGGAATGAGCAGTATTTT.

In its sample, this clonotype was seen many times. This chain links TRBV3-1 with TRBJ1-3; D not certain. Germline CDR1 and CDR2: LGHDT and YNNKEL (reference sequence). V was cut by 0 bases and J by 2 bases, with 8 bases left in between. The length of the CDR3 is 15 residues. Here the CDR3 reads CASSQDGRAGNTIYF. DNA for the CDR3: TGTGCCAGCAGCCAAGATGGGAGGGCTGGAAACACCATATATTTT.

This chain uses TRBV7-9 with TRBJ2-1, with 16 bases matching TRBD2. This CDR3 region has 15 residues. V was pared by 5 bases and J by 6 bases, with 1 base of the junction left unmatched. Germline V gives CDR1 SEHNR, CDR2 FQNEAQ (reference sequence). Here the CDR3 reads CASSGTSGRGNEQFF. The CDR3 DNA is TGTGCCAGCAGCGGGACTAGCGGGAGGGGCAATGAGCAGTTCTTC.

This clonotype was counted many times. This chain joins TRBV5-1 and TRBJ1-2; tentative D call: TRBD1 (6 bases). The V and J ends lost 6 bases and 4 bases respectively, with 13 bases between them. The CDR3 contains 13 residues. CDR1 is SGHRS and CDR2 is YFSETQ in the germline V gene. The CDR3 loop reads CASKGPGVYGYTF. In DNA form, the CDR3 reads TGCGCCAGCAAGGGTCCAGGGGTCTATGGCTACACCTTC.

In its sample, this clonotype was seen many times. The rearrangement links TRBV10-1 to TRBJ2-7, with 8 bases that match TRBD2. Trimming took 5 bases from V and 3 from J; bases not matched to a gene: 6. The germline CDR1 and CDR2 sequences are WNHNN and SYGVQD (reference sequence). The CDR3 is made up of 14 amino acids. The CDR3 region has the DNA TGCGCCAGCAGTCCCCGAACTAGCGGCTACGAGCAGTACTTC. Amino acids: CASSPRTSGYEQYF.

Many counts were recorded for this clonotype. The CDR3 here is CASSQDLGDEQYF. The DNA of the CDR3 is TGTGCCAGCAGCCAAGATCTAGGGGACGAGCAGTACTTC. This chain joins TRBV14 and TRBJ2-7, with D maybe TRBD1 (5 bases). From germline, CDR1 is SGHDN and CDR2 FVKESK. This CDR3 comprises 13 residues. The germline V and J ends were trimmed by 0 bases and 5 bases, with 8 bases remaining between them.

This chain links TRBV7-9 with TRBJ2-1; 8 nucleotides agree with TRBD1. This CDR3 comprises 14 residues. V gave up 4 bases and J gave up 9 bases; unmatched junction bases: 8. CDR1 SEHNR and CDR2 FQNEAQ come from the germline V gene (reference sequence). The CDR3 DNA follows: TGTGCCAGCAGCTACCGGGCAGGGGGCGGTGAGCAGTTCTTC. Protein product: CASSYRAGGGEQFF.

Ten or more counts support this clonotype. The V call is TRBV18, the J call TRBJ2-7; D possibly corresponds to TRBD2 (5 bases). This CDR3 is built from 15 residues. Trimming took off 2 bases at V and 7 bases at J, with 18 bases between the two ends. In germline, CDR1 is KGHSH, CDR2 LQKENI. The CDR3 DNA reads as TGTGCCAGCTCACCAGCGGGTGCCGCTCTTGGTGAGCAGTACTTC. Its protein product is CASSPAGAALGEQYF.

Concerning this clonotype itself: A read error is likely, as this CDR3 ends without the conserved phenylalanine or tryptophan. No DNA is shown, since the ends of the CDR3 on it are uncertain; the CDR3 is the one TCRdb lists. V is TRBV9 and J is TRBJ2-3. Per the germline V gene, CDR1 is SGDLS and CDR2 is YYNGEE. Both ends counted, the CDR3 spans 14 residues. The CDR3 is CASSVATAADTQCV.

This clonotype was counted ten times or more. This chain connects TRBV20-1 to TRBJ2-3; TRBD1 matches at 7 bases. CDR3 size: 16 residues. Looked up from germline, CDR1 is DFQATT and CDR2 is SNEGSKA (reference sequence). The trim removed 2 bases at V and 0 bases at J, leaving 8 bases unmatched. Here the CDR3 reads CSARWGQSPSTDTQYF. For the CDR3, the DNA is TGCAGTGCTAGATGGGGACAGTCTCCTAGCACAGATACGCAGTATTTT.

This clonotype was detected many times. The chain combines TRBV7-2 with TRBJ2-7; D is undetermined. The CDR3 is 13 residues long. Germline values: CDR1 SGHTA, CDR2 FQGNSA. The V gene lost 4 bases and the J gene lost 4 bases, with 11 bases spanning the gap. The CDR3 region has the DNA TGTGCCAGCAGCTCCCTAGTGGAGTACGAGCAGTACTTC. This encodes CASSSLVEYEQYF.

This clonotype appeared a few times. The rearrangement links TRBV27 to TRBJ2-3, with 8 bases fitting TRBD2. The CDR3 runs to 15 residues. The germline V gene has CDR1 MNHEY and CDR2 SMNVEV (reference sequence). J lost 3 bases, V lost 4 bases, and 6 bases had no gene match. CDR3 sequence: CASSSTGLVTDTQYF. The CDR3 DNA is TGTGCCAGCAGTTCAACGGGACTAGTTACAGATACGCAGTATTTT.

At least ten counts were recorded for this clonotype. The chain uses TRBV20-1 and TRBJ2-3, with D unresolved. V was shortened by 1 base and J by 0 bases, with 8 bases between the two germline ends. The CDR3 is made up of 14 amino acids. CDR1 DFQATT and CDR2 SNEGSKA come from the germline V gene (reference sequence). The CDR3, as DNA: TGCAGTGCTAGAGTCCGCGGTAGCACAGATACGCAGTATTTT. Translation gives CSARVRGSTDTQYF.

This clonotype was seen a handful of times. This chain links TRBV6-1 with TRBJ2-1; 15 bases match TRBD2. V shed 5 bases, J shed 7 bases, and the junction held 6 bases outside the gene matches. This CDR3 has 16 residues. Germline lookup yields CDR1 MNHNS and CDR2 SASEGT. The CDR3 DNA follows: TGTGCCAGCAGTCAGCCCGGACTAGCGGGGGGGAATGAGCAGTTCTTC. It is translated as CASSQPGLAGGNEQFF.

Of note for this clonotype: Just one base apart from a much larger clone, this may be a read error. V is TRBV28 and J is TRBJ1-2, with D maybe TRBD1 (6 bases). Trimming removed 6 bases at V and 3 bases at J, with 20 bases between. Germline V gene lookup returns CDR1 MDHEN and CDR2 SYDVKM. This CDR3 spans 16 amino acids. This CDR3 reads CASSRLTGSAYYGYTF. In DNA, the CDR3 is TGTGCCAGCAGCCGTCTGACAGGATCGGCCTACTATGGCTACACCTTC.